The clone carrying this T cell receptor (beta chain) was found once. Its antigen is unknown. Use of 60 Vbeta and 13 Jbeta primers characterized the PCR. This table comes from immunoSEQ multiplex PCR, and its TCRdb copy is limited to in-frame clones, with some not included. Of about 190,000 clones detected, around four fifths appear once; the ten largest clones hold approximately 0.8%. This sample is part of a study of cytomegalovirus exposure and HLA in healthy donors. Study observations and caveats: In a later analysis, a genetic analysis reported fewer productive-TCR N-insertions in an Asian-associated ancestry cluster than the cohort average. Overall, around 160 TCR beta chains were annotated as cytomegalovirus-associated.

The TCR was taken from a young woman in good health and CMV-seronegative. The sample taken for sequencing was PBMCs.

The CDR3 bases are TGCGCCAGCAGCCAAGAGTATATGGGGCCCTACACCGGGGAGCTGTTTTTT. The encoded protein is CASSQEYMGPYTGELFF. This chain links TRBV4-1 with TRBJ2-2; tentatively, D is TRBD1 (5 bases). The CDR3 runs to 17 residues. Germline CDR1 is MGHRA and CDR2 is YSYEKL. Between the trimmed V and J ends, which lost 0 bases and 3 bases, there was a span of 14 bases.